The 7 T cell receptor beta chains in this list originate from one sample, sequenced in a study of patients and donors after allogeneic stem cell transplantation. In TCRdb, the RT-PCR reads were re-called with MiXCR into one record per CDR3 protein. The data contain about a million distinct CDR3 sequences, more than 15% of them singletons. Sequencing was carried out using blood, either unsorted or a sorted T cell fraction (not recorded which). All receptors come from a human donor who was either an allogeneic HSCT recipient or a stem cell or donor lymphocyte infusion donor (not recorded which). It is not recorded whose cells these are; they may come from a transplant donor.

The V call is TRBV30, the J call TRBJ2-7; 8 nucleotides align to TRBD2. Per the germline V gene, CDR1 is GTSNPN and CDR2 is SVGIG (reference sequence). The J segment lost 4 bases and the V segment lost 6 bases, leaving 5 bases of the junction unmatched. The CDR3 is 12 residues long. This chain's CDR3 is CACSGGGYEQYF. DNA of the CDR3: TGTGCCTGTTCGGGAGGGGGATACGAGCAGTACTTC.

This sequence joins TRBV7-9 and TRBJ2-5; D not resolved. V was pared by 0 bases and J by 3 bases, with 8 bases between. CDR1 SEHNR and CDR2 FQNEAQ come from the germline V gene (reference sequence). The CDR3 runs to 14 residues. The CDR3 region is CASSLASQEETQYF. The DNA for the CDR3 is TGTGCCAGCAGCTTAGCGAGCCAAGAAGAGACCCAGTACTTC.

This clonotype was counted between two and nine times. CDR3 residues: CAISEDSSYEQYF. The CDR3 DNA sequence: TGTGCCATCAGTGAAGACAGTTCCTACGAGCAGTACTTC. The chain is built from TRBV10-3 and TRBJ2-7, with a weak D call TRBD1 (5 bases). Germline CDR1 is ENHRY and CDR2 is SYGVKD. There are 13 residues in the CDR3. Trimming left V 3 bases short and J 1 base short, with 7 bases between.

J is TRBJ1-4 and V is TRBV25-1, with unresolved D. The CDR3 spans 15 residues. The V gene lost 5 bases and the J gene lost 7 bases, with 17 bases spanning the gap. The germline V gene has CDR1 MGHDK and CDR2 SYGVNS. The CDR3 region has the DNA TGTGCCAGCAGTCCAACGGTGGGGATTAGTGAAAAACTGTTTTTT. Its protein product is CASSPTVGISEKLFF.

This clonotype was counted a few times. One end of the junction varies from germline; a read error may be responsible. V usage is TRBV7-7 and J usage is TRBJ2-1; TRBD2 matches 11 bases. Germline V gene lookup returns CDR1 SSHAT and CDR2 FNYEAQ (reference sequence). This CDR3 comprises 14 residues. CDR3 nucleotide sequence: TGTGCTAGCAGCTTCGGGACTAGCGGCGATGAGCAGTTCTTC. This gives the protein CASSFGTSGDEQFF.

This clonotype appeared a few times. The V call is TRBV5-1, the J call TRBJ2-3; D perhaps matches TRBD1 (5 bases). The CDR3 runs to 14 residues. Deletions cut 2 bases from V and 6 bases from J, with 13 bases between. Germline-derived CDR1 and CDR2 are SGHRS and YFSETQ. This chain's CDR3 is CASSFWQGRDTQYF. The CDR3 nucleotides are TGCGCCAGCAGCTTCTGGCAGGGCCGGGATACGCAGTATTTT.

This clonotype was found a few times. The chain recombines TRBV20-1 with TRBJ1-2, with 11 bases that match TRBD1. Trimming took 3 bases from V and 13 from J; bases not matched to a gene: 16. The CDR3 is 15 residues long. Germline V gives CDR1 DFQATT, CDR2 SNEGSKA (reference sequence). CDR3 nucleotide sequence: TGCAGTGCTAGTAATATGCGGGACAGGGGGTTAGTTAGCACCTTC. Translated: CSASNMRDRGLVSTF.